The 24 T cell receptor beta chains listed next were all sequenced from one sample in a study of blood T cells in healthy people across ages. Alongside a J-beta primer mix, a sample-barcoded 5' primer served in a second PCR lasting about 7 to 11 cycles. TCRdb reprocessed the 5' RACE reads with MiXCR, giving one entry per CDR3 protein. The table shows 850,000 to 1,300,000 distinct CDR3 sequences, with under 55% occurring only once. Source material: blood. These receptors all come from an older woman in good health.

CDR3 coding DNA: TGTGCCAGCAGCCAAGGAATGAAAGCGGGAGGGCTAACCTACGAGCAGTACTTC. Translating it yields CASSQGMKAGGLTYEQYF. The V call is TRBV3-1, the J call TRBJ2-7; 10 bases line up with TRBD2. Germline V CDR1 and CDR2: LGHDT, YNNKEL (reference sequence). V lost 1 base to trimming and J lost 2 bases; unmatched junction nucleotides: 11. This CDR3 has 18 amino acids.

This clonotype was seen more than once but under ten times. The chain employs TRBV6-5 and TRBJ2-7, with 9 bases matching TRBD2. This CDR3 region has 13 residues. Germline CDR1 reads MNHEY; CDR2 reads SVGAGI. Losses at the gene ends were 5 bases for V and 6 bases for J; bases not matched to a gene: 5. CDR3 sequence: CASSTPGLAEQYF. The CDR3 nucleotides read TGTGCCAGCAGTACCCCGGGACTAGCCGAGCAGTACTTC.

This clonotype was counted between two and nine times. V and J are TRBV27 and TRBJ1-6; D is unclear. This CDR3 region has 15 residues. The V gene's germline CDR1 is MNHEY and CDR2 SMNVEV (reference sequence). V lost 5 bases, J lost 9 bases, and 17 bases lay in between. This CDR3 reads CASSPRGSAGSPLHF. CDR3 nucleotide sequence: TGTGCCAGCAGTCCCCGAGGATCCGCCGGTTCACCCCTCCACTTT.

Concerning this clonotype itself: A much larger clone sits a single nucleotide away, making a read error possible. V usage is TRBV29-1 and J usage is TRBJ2-7; 8 bases fit TRBD2. The CDR3 covers 15 residues. Looked up from germline, CDR1 is SQVTM and CDR2 is ANQGSEA. The J segment lost 12 bases and the V segment lost 0 bases, leaving 16 bases of the junction unmatched. DNA of the CDR3: TGCAGCGTTGAAGACTTCACTAGCGGAGGGTTCGCGCTGTACTTC. Translation gives CSVEDFTSGGFALYF.

V usage is TRBV12-3 or TRBV12-4 and J usage is TRBJ1-2; D perhaps matches TRBD1 (6 bases). Trimming removed 5 bases at V and 0 bases at J, with 10 bases between. The CDR3 loop spans 14 amino acids. The CDR3 region has the DNA TGTGCCAGCAGTGCAAACAGGGCTAACTATGGCTACACCTTC. As protein: CASSANRANYGYTF.

The J gene is TRBJ1-6, the V gene TRBV27; perhaps TRBD1 as D (5 bases). The CDR3 length is 15 residues. Germline V gene lookup returns CDR1 MNHEY and CDR2 SMNVEV (reference sequence). Trimming took 2 bases from V and 7 from J, leaving 12 bases between them. Here the CDR3 DNA reads TGTGCCAGCAGTTTAGAACTGGGGGGAAATTCACCCCTCCACTTT. Amino acid sequence: CASSLELGGNSPLHF.

There are a few counts of this clonotype. The rearrangement uses TRBV9 and TRBJ2-5; a possible D gene is TRBD1 (6 bases). CDR1 is SGDLS and CDR2 is YYNGEE in the germline V gene. The CDR3 is made up of 16 amino acids. The V end lost 0 bases, the J end lost 5 bases, and 17 bases lay between the germline ends. In DNA, the CDR3 is TGTGCCAGCAGCGTAGAAGGTCGCAGGGGTCATGAGACCCAGTACTTC. Amino acid sequence: CASSVEGRRGHETQYF.

The CDR3 nucleotides read TGCAGTGCTAGATCAATAGGGTGTGAGCAGTTCTTC. Its protein is CSARSIGCEQFF. The chain employs TRBV20-1 and TRBJ2-1; D remains ambiguous. The CDR3 loop spans 12 amino acids. Germline values: CDR1 DFQATT, CDR2 SNEGSKA (reference sequence). The V and J ends lost 2 bases and 9 bases respectively, with 11 bases between them.

The V and J genes are TRBV9 and TRBJ2-7; TRBD2 aligns across 7 bases. CDR3 length: 14 amino acids. The V and J ends lost 4 bases and 1 base, in that order; junction bases with no gene match: 5. Germline V gene sequence: CDR1 SGDLS, CDR2 YYNGEE. As DNA, the CDR3 is TGTGCCAGCAGCATCGGGACTAAGTCCTACGAGCAGTACTTC. Its translation: CASSIGTKSYEQYF.

This clonotype was counted many times. The chain recombines TRBV12-3 or TRBV12-4 with TRBJ1-2, with D perhaps matching TRBD1 (5 bases). V lost 3 bases and J lost 7, with 12 bases in between. This CDR3 has 13 residues. CDR3 DNA: TGTGCCAGCAGTTTGGGACTTTACGCTGGCTACACCTTC. Residues: CASSLGLYAGYTF.

This clonotype was found a few times. The chain couples TRBV21-1 to TRBJ2-7; the table gives TRBD1 as D, unverified against the DNA. TRBV21-1 is a pseudogene locus. This CDR3 is built from 19 residues. The CDR3 region has the DNA TGTGCCAGCAGCTACCCGGGACAGGAGACGGTTGTCGCCCCGTACGAGCAGTACTTC. This translates into CASSYPGQETVVAPYEQYF.

V usage is TRBV7-2 and J usage is TRBJ1-2, with D maybe TRBD1 (5 bases). Trimming shortened V by 3 bases and J by 3 bases, and 14 bases separated the two germline ends. Per germline, CDR1 SGHTA and CDR2 FQGNSA. The CDR3 has 15 amino acids. CDR3 loop: CASSFPRQNDYGYTF. The CDR3 DNA sequence: TGTGCCAGCAGCTTCCCCCGACAGAACGACTATGGCTACACCTTC.

This chain joins TRBV6-4 and TRBJ2-3; 7 bases are shared with TRBD2. J was trimmed by 2 bases and V by 6 bases; bases with no gene match: 14. Per germline, CDR1 MRHNA and CDR2 SNTAGT. The CDR3 consists of 17 residues. The DNA of the CDR3 is TGTGCCAGCAGACAGCGGGAAAACCTAAATTACACAGATACGCAGTATTTT. The encoded protein is CASRQRENLNYTDTQYF.

The chain employs TRBV6-5 and TRBJ2-1, with 10 bases lining up with TRBD2. The CDR3 totals 14 residues. CDR1 and CDR2 from the germline V gene are MNHEY and SVGAGI. J gave up 13 bases and V 5 bases, and 11 bases lay outside the gene matches. The CDR3 region has the DNA TGTGCCAGCAGTCCACTAGCGGGACAAGCTGATCAGTTCTTC. This gives the protein CASSPLAGQADQFF.

The chain joins TRBV29-1 to TRBJ2-5; 8 nucleotides align to TRBD1. Germline V lookup: CDR1 SQVTM, CDR2 ANQGSEA. This CDR3 contains 12 residues. The trim removed 7 bases at V and 4 bases at J, leaving 5 bases unmatched. The CDR3 coding sequence is TGCAGCGCCGCCGACAGGGGAGAGACCCAGTACTTC. Translating it yields CSAADRGETQYF.

The genes are TRBV7-6 and TRBJ2-7; possibly TRBD1 for D (6 bases). TRBJ2-5 explains the end of the DNA better; the J call may be wrong. This CDR3 has 16 amino acids. From germline, CDR1 is SGHVS and CDR2 FNYEAQ. As DNA, the CDR3 is TGTGCCAGCAGCGAGTTAGGGGGTCCACCCGAGGAGACCCAGTACTTC. Protein product: CASSELGGPPEETQYF.

This clonotype was found a few times. The rearrangement joins TRBV20-1 to TRBJ2-3; TRBD2 is a possible D gene (6 bases). V shed 2 bases and J shed 1 base, with 19 bases lying between them. CDR1 and CDR2 (germline): DFQATT, SNEGSKA (reference sequence). The CDR3 loop spans 17 amino acids. CDR3 DNA: TGCAGTGCTAGACCTGACCTGGGGGGAGGTCGCACAGATACGCAGTATTTT. Amino acids: CSARPDLGGGRTDTQYF.

The chain couples TRBV6-5 to TRBJ1-1; weak D call: TRBD1 (6 bases). The CDR3 runs 17 residues. From germline, CDR1 is MNHEY and CDR2 SVGAGI. Trimming shortened V by 2 bases and J by 0 bases, and 16 bases separated the two germline ends. This chain's CDR3 is CASSYRGTRALNTEAFF. The DNA for the CDR3 is TGTGCCAGCAGTTACCGCGGGACACGCGCCCTGAACACTGAAGCTTTCTTT.

This clonotype was counted only a few times. The chain carries TRBV27 and TRBJ2-3; possibly TRBD1 for D (6 bases). CDR1 and CDR2 (germline): MNHEY, SMNVEV (reference sequence). V was clipped by 6 bases and J by 0 bases, with 13 bases between them. The CDR3 totals 15 residues. The CDR3 loop reads CASRGYRASTDTQYF. CDR3 DNA: TGTGCCAGCAGGGGATACAGGGCTAGCACAGATACGCAGTATTTT.

The chain joins TRBV14 to TRBJ2-7; D may be TRBD1 (6 bases). CDR1 and CDR2 (germline): SGHDN, FVKESK. This CDR3 has 15 residues. Deletions cut 1 base from V and 3 bases from J, with 13 bases between. CDR3 sequence (DNA): TGTGCCAGCAGCCAAGTCCGCAGGGGTGGCTACGAGCAGTACTTC. This gives the protein CASSQVRRGGYEQYF.

This clonotype occurred a few times. The chain uses TRBV7-2 and TRBJ1-4, with 8 nucleotides matching TRBD1. The CDR3 loop spans 14 amino acids. V lost 1 base to trimming and J lost 5 bases; unmatched junction nucleotides: 0. Germline V CDR1 and CDR2: SGHTA, FQGNSA. Here the CDR3 DNA reads TGTGCCAGCAGCTTAGGGGACAGGAATGAAAAACTGTTTTTT. Protein: CASSLGDRNEKLFF.

The rearrangement links TRBV5-1 to TRBJ2-1; no definite D call. This CDR3 comprises 12 residues. Germline V lookup: CDR1 SGHRS, CDR2 YFSETQ. V was shortened by 1 base and J by 9 bases, with 8 bases between the two germline ends. The CDR3 DNA reads TGCGCCAGCAGCTTGTGGGATGCTGAGCAGTTCTTC. Protein sequence: CASSLWDAEQFF.

V gene TRBV28 combines with J gene TRBJ2-5; D perhaps matches TRBD1 (6 bases). The end of the DNA fits TRBJ2-7 better, so the J call may be wrong. This CDR3 region has 14 residues. Germline V gives CDR1 MDHEN, CDR2 SYDVKM. Here the CDR3 DNA reads TGTGCCAGCAGCCCACCCGACAGGCTCTACGAGCAGTACTTC. It codes for CASSPPDRLYEQYF.

This chain uses TRBV30 with TRBJ1-1, with D unclear. V gave up 8 bases and J gave up 3 bases, with 10 bases separating them. Germline V gene data show CDR1 as GTSNPN and CDR2 as SVGIG (reference sequence). CDR3 length: 11 amino acids. The chain's CDR3 is CAILGYTEAFF. CDR3 nucleotide sequence: TGTGCCATCCTAGGGTACACTGAAGCTTTCTTT.